These 16 T cell receptor beta chains share one sample of origin, sequenced in a study of CD8 T cells in Susac syndrome. A quantity of roughly 0.5 to 1 ug RNA underwent reverse transcription using random hexamers. Each CDR3 protein gets one entry after TCRdb re-called the immunoSEQ multiplex PCR reads with MiXCR. The sample yields under 200,000 distinct CDR3 sequences, 95% seen once. Sequenced: CD4+ T cells from PBMCs. Receptors were obtained from a human donor in good health.

The V gene is TRBV28, the J gene TRBJ2-7; D may be TRBD2 (6 bases). The ends were cut back, 6 bases at V and 2 bases at J, with 14 bases in the middle. The CDR3 length is 14 residues. Per the germline V gene, CDR1 is MDHEN and CDR2 is SYDVKM. CDR3 DNA: TGTGCCAGCAGCACCCGGAGGGCCCCCTACGAGCAGTACGTC. This codes for CASSTRRAPYEQYV.

The chain combines TRBV2 with TRBJ2-5, with 7 nucleotides matching TRBD1. CDR3 length: 12 amino acids. Per germline, CDR1 SNHLY and CDR2 FYNNEI. Germline trimming cut 6 bases from V and 3 bases from J; bases unmatched to any gene: 1. CDR3 region: CASRGQKETQYF. The CDR3 DNA reads TGTGCCAGCAGGGGACAGAAAGAGACCCAGTACTTC.

The genes are TRBV5-1 and TRBJ2-5; 12 bases match TRBD2. V shed 3 bases and J 5 bases; nucleotides not matched to a gene: 8. The CDR3 sequence is 16 residues long. Germline lookup yields CDR1 SGHRS and CDR2 YFSETQ. The CDR3 region is CASSSIQTSGSETQYF. The CDR3 DNA sequence: TGCGCCAGCAGCTCCATCCAGACTAGCGGGAGTGAGACCCAGTACTTC.

The chain uses TRBV4-3 and TRBJ2-7; D is unclear. Germline loops: CDR1 LGHNA, CDR2 YSLEER. The CDR3 loop spans 17 amino acids. V dropped 0 bases and J dropped 3 bases, with 18 bases sitting between them. CDR3 protein: CASSQDYYSGQLYEQYF. CDR3 DNA: TGCGCCAGCAGCCAAGATTATTACTCAGGTCAGCTCTACGAGCAGTACTTC.

This chain links TRBV5-6 with TRBJ2-5; tentatively, D is TRBD1 (6 bases). The V gene lost 2 bases and the J gene lost 0 bases, with 11 bases spanning the gap. CDR1 is SGHDT, CDR2 YYEEEE, per germline. The CDR3 is 15 residues long. CDR3 amino acids: CASSLRQAYQETQYF. Here the CDR3 DNA reads TGTGCCAGCAGCTTAAGACAGGCTTACCAAGAGACCCAGTACTTC. Looking up the rest from reference TRBV5-6 and TRBJ2-5 gives the full variable domain: DAGVTQSPTHLIKTRGQQVTLRCSPKSGHDTVSWYQQALGQGPQFIFQYYEEEERQRGNFPDRFSGHQFPNYSSELNVNALLLGDSALYLCASSLRQAYQETQYFGPGTRLLVL.

V usage is TRBV29-1 and J usage is TRBJ2-5, with TRBD2 matching 9 bases. The ends lost 5 bases at V and 1 base at J; junction bases unmatched: 2. The V gene's germline CDR1 is SQVTM and CDR2 ANQGSEA. The CDR3 has 13 amino acids. The CDR3: CSVPAGGQETQYF. DNA of the CDR3: TGCAGCGTTCCAGCGGGGGGCCAAGAGACCCAGTACTTC.

This chain uses TRBV11-2 with TRBJ1-1; 8 bases agree with TRBD1. Losses at the gene ends were 4 bases for V and 3 bases for J; bases not matched to a gene: 4. The CDR3 is 14 residues long. Germline CDR1 and CDR2: SGHAT and FQNNGV. CDR3 protein: CASSSDRVHTEAFF. CDR3 bases: TGTGCCAGCAGCTCGGACAGGGTACACACTGAAGCTTTCTTT. The whole variable domain, filled in from reference TRBV11-2 and TRBJ1-1, reads EAGVAQSPRYKIIEKRQSVAFWCNPISGHATLYWYQQILGQGPKLLIQFQNNGVVDDSQLPKDRFSAERLKGVDSTLKIQPAKLEDSAVYLCASSSDRVHTEAFFGQGTRLTVV.

The chain couples TRBV14 to TRBJ2-3; 7 nucleotides align to TRBD1. The CDR3 loop spans 18 amino acids. Germline V gives CDR1 SGHDN, CDR2 FVKESK. The V and J ends lost 3 bases and 4 bases, in that order; junction bases with no gene match: 16. CDR3 nucleotide sequence: TGTGCCAGCAGCCACACGTCTCGGTTATGGCAGGGGGCAGATACGCAGTATTTT. Protein sequence: CASSHTSRLWQGADTQYF. The full variable domain, rest sourced from reference TRBV14 and TRBJ2-3, is EAGVTQFPSHSVIEKGQTVTLRCDPISGHDNLYWYRRVMGKEIKFLLHFVKESKQDESGMPNNRFLAERTGGTYSTLKVQPAELEDSGVYFCASSHTSRLWQGADTQYFGPGTRLTVL.

This clonotype was seen a handful of times. This rearrangement joins TRBV29-1 to TRBJ2-2; 12 bases map to TRBD2. CDR1 SQVTM and CDR2 ANQGSEA come from the germline V gene. The V gene end was trimmed by 6 bases and the J gene end by 5 bases; junction bases not matched to a gene: 4. The CDR3 has 14 amino acids. The CDR3 coding sequence is TGCAGCGTCCAACTAGCGGGAGGTACCGGGGAGCTGTTTTTT. Its translation: CSVQLAGGTGELFF.

This chain connects TRBV5-4 to TRBJ1-2, with 8 bases matching TRBD1. The CDR3 has 14 residues. V was pared by 4 bases and J by 4 bases, with 6 bases of the junction left unmatched. Per germline, CDR1 SGHNT and CDR2 YYREEE (reference sequence). This CDR3 reads CASSQDRAIYGYTF. Written as DNA, the CDR3 is TGTGCCAGCAGCCAGGACAGGGCGATCTATGGCTACACCTTC. Based on the CDR3 plus reference TRBV5-4 and TRBJ1-2, the full variable domain is ETGVTQSPTHLIKTRGQQVTLRCSSQSGHNTVSWYQQALGQGPQFIFQYYREEENGRGNFPPRFSGLQFPNYSSELNVNALELDDSALYLCASSQDRAIYGYTFGSGTRLTVV.

This clonotype came up once. The chain uses TRBV23-1 and TRBJ1-5; a possible D gene is TRBD1 (6 bases). TRBV23-1 is classed as an ORF, of uncertain function. This CDR3 is built from 11 residues. Trimming pared 6 bases from V and 7 bases from J, leaving 7 bases between. The CDR3 DNA reads as TGCGCCAGCAGGCAGGGGCAGCCCCAGCATTTT. The encoded protein is CASRQGQPQHF.

The genes are TRBV7-2 and TRBJ2-1; TRBD2 aligns across 7 bases. CDR3 length: 17 amino acids. Germline V gives CDR1 SGHTA, CDR2 FQGNSA. V was pared by 4 bases and J by 2 bases, with 11 bases of the junction left unmatched. The CDR3 DNA reads TGTGCCAGCAGCTCCCAACGCGGGGGTTCCACCTACAATGAGCAGTTCTTC. Protein: CASSSQRGGSTYNEQFF.

The rearrangement links TRBV6-5 to TRBJ1-5; D unclear. V was trimmed by 0 bases and J by 4 bases, leaving 7 bases between them. Germline V CDR1 and CDR2: MNHEY, SVGAGI. The CDR3 runs to 14 residues. CDR3 in amino acids: CASSYSGVNQPQHF. CDR3 in DNA: TGTGCCAGCAGTTACTCTGGGGTAAATCAGCCCCAGCATTTT.

The chain uses TRBV20-1 and TRBJ2-2; 7 nucleotides match TRBD1. This CDR3 spans 14 amino acids. The J segment lost 3 bases and the V segment lost 5 bases, leaving 6 bases of the junction unmatched. Germline CDR1 is DFQATT and CDR2 is SNEGSKA (reference sequence). The CDR3 DNA reads as TGCAGTGCTCCCTTAGACAGGGACACCGGGGAGCTGTTTTTT. Amino acid sequence: CSAPLDRDTGELFF.

The chain has TRBV15 and TRBJ2-2; tentatively, D is TRBD1 (6 bases). The CDR3 is 14 residues long. V shed 0 bases and J shed 7 bases, with 9 bases lying between them. CDR1 is LNHNV, CDR2 YYDKDF, per germline (reference sequence). CDR3 protein: CATSRDQQGGELFF. CDR3 coding DNA: TGTGCCACCAGCAGAGATCAACAGGGCGGGGAGCTGTTTTTT.

The chain carries TRBV3-1 and TRBJ2-1, with TRBD2 matching 8 bases. Germline assignment: CDR1 LGHDT and CDR2 YNNKEL (reference sequence). This CDR3 is built from 12 residues. J lost 10 bases, V lost 6 bases, and 5 bases had no gene match. This CDR3 reads CASSYIAGEQFF. DNA for the CDR3: TGTGCCAGCAGTTACATAGCGGGAGAGCAGTTCTTC.